Listed here are 19 T cell receptor beta chains from one sample, sequenced in a study of molecular identifiers for immune sequencing clone quantification. MiXCR was run by TCRdb on the PCR reads, yielding one entry per CDR3 protein. The data contain about 640,000 distinct CDR3 sequences, 15% to 20% of them singletons. Sample: naive CD8+ T cells from blood, with Jurkat cell RNA spiked in. Subset specified: FACS-sorted CD8+CD4-CCR7+CD45RA+ naive T cells. These receptor sequences come from a human donor in good health. Some libraries in this study had Jurkat cell RNA spiked in.

The table lists this clonotype with many counts. This chain joins TRBV10-3 and TRBJ2-7; perhaps TRBD2 as D (6 bases). CDR1 and CDR2 from the germline V gene are ENHRY and SYGVKD. The CDR3 has 12 residues. V dropped 6 bases and J dropped 6 bases, with 12 bases sitting between them. CDR3 residues: CAISPTSSEQYF. The CDR3 nucleotides read TGTGCCATCAGCCCAACTAGCTCCGAGCAGTACTTC.

Turning to this clonotype: A much larger clone differs by one base, so this may be a read error. The missing conserved phenylalanine or tryptophan at the end of this CDR3 makes a read error likely. This chain links TRBV13 with TRBJ1-1; 9 bases map to TRBD1. Germline V gives CDR1 PRHDT, CDR2 FYEKMQ (reference sequence). The CDR3 is 16 residues long. Losses at the gene ends were 6 bases for V and 3 bases for J; bases not matched to a gene: 11. The CDR3 region is CASSLSDRGGYTEAFL. The CDR3 DNA is TGTGCCAGCAGTTTGTCCGACAGGGGGGGGTACACTGAAGCTTTCTTA.

Ten or more counts support this clonotype. The chain uses TRBV27 and TRBJ1-1, with a weak D call TRBD1 (5 bases). CDR3 length: 11 residues. Per germline, CDR1 MNHEY and CDR2 SMNVEV (reference sequence). V lost 7 bases and J lost 7, with 10 bases in between. The CDR3 loop reads CASTGQGEAFF. The DNA of the CDR3 is TGTGCCAGCACGGGGCAGGGTGAAGCTTTCTTT.

V gene TRBV7-9 combines with J gene TRBJ2-7; D might be TRBD1 or TRBD2, each matching 6 bases. V lost 8 bases and J lost 6, with 17 bases in between. The germline V gene encodes CDR1 SEHNR and CDR2 FQNEAQ (reference sequence). The CDR3 is 13 residues long. The CDR3 sequence is CASGGAGVGEQYF. The CDR3 bases are TGTGCCAGCGGCGGGGCAGGGGTTGGCGAGCAGTACTTC.

V and J are TRBV27 and TRBJ2-1; no reliable D call. Germline CDR1 MNHEY, CDR2 SMNVEV (reference sequence). There are 14 residues in the CDR3. Trimming pared 5 bases from V and 3 bases from J, leaving 11 bases between. The CDR3 spells CASSRRDGYNEQFF. The CDR3 DNA is TGTGCCAGCAGTCGGAGAGACGGCTACAATGAGCAGTTCTTC.

This clonotype has ten or more counts. CDR3 in DNA: TGTGCCAGCAGTTTTCTAGCGGACCAAGAGACCCAGTACTTC. Its translation: CASSFLADQETQYF. The chain couples TRBV28 to TRBJ2-5; TRBD2 agrees at 7 bases. Unmatched junction bases numbered 1, after V lost 3 bases and J lost 0 bases. The CDR3 extends over 14 amino acids. Germline assignment: CDR1 MDHEN and CDR2 SYDVKM.

This clonotype has a count of ten or more. The rearrangement uses TRBV19 and TRBJ2-3, with 8 nucleotides matching TRBD2. The CDR3 has 15 amino acids. J gave up 1 base and V 7 bases, and 7 bases lay outside the gene matches. Germline V gene data show CDR1 as LNHDA and CDR2 as SQIVND (reference sequence). In DNA form, the CDR3 reads TGTGCCAGTACAGTAGCGGGGAGCCGCACAGATACGCAGTATTTT. Encoded protein: CASTVAGSRTDTQYF.

This clonotype has a handful of counts. The V and J genes are TRBV5-4 and TRBJ2-2, with 7 nucleotides matching TRBD1. The CDR3 covers 15 residues. Germline assignment: CDR1 SGHNT and CDR2 YYREEE (reference sequence). Trimming took 2 bases from V and 6 from J; bases not matched to a gene: 7. CDR3 region: CASSFAGGSAGELFF. For the CDR3, the DNA is TGTGCCAGCAGCTTCGCAGGGGGTTCCGCCGGGGAGCTGTTTTTT.

This clonotype was observed a handful of times. J is TRBJ2-7 and V is TRBV27, with 8 nucleotides matching TRBD2. This CDR3 spans 16 amino acids. Germline V lookup: CDR1 MNHEY, CDR2 SMNVEV (reference sequence). Trimming removed 4 bases from V and 3 bases from J; junction bases left unmatched: 11. The DNA of the CDR3 is TGTGCCAGCAGTTCCACTAGCGGAAATACCTTCTACGAGCAGTACTTC. Its translation: CASSSTSGNTFYEQYF.

This clonotype was recorded many times. The V call is TRBV20-1, the J call TRBJ2-1; 10 nucleotides align to TRBD2. V gave up 6 bases and J gave up 6 bases; unmatched junction bases: 5. Germline lookup yields CDR1 DFQATT and CDR2 SNEGSKA (reference sequence). There are 13 residues in the CDR3. The CDR3: CSAEREGGNEQFF. The CDR3 nucleotides read TGCAGTGCGGAGCGGGAGGGGGGCAATGAGCAGTTCTTC.

In its sample, this clonotype was seen many times. This chain connects TRBV20-1 to TRBJ1-1; a possible D gene is TRBD1 (5 bases). The germline V gene encodes CDR1 DFQATT and CDR2 SNEGSKA (reference sequence). The CDR3 covers 13 residues. V lost 0 bases and J lost 3, with 8 bases in between. CDR3 DNA sequence: TGCAGTGCTAGAGATCAACAGGACACTGAAGCTTTCTTT. Protein product: CSARDQQDTEAFF.

This clonotype was observed at least ten times. J is TRBJ2-3 and V is TRBV28, with a tentative D call TRBD2 (6 bases). With 4 bases removed from V and 5 bases from J, the gap between germline ends came to 31 bases. Germline V lookup: CDR1 MDHEN, CDR2 SYDVKM. There are 20 residues in the CDR3. CDR3 sequence: CASSSPTGGAQALLVDTQYF. DNA for the CDR3: TGTGCCAGCAGTTCCCCTACTGGCGGGGCACAGGCCCTGTTGGTAGATACGCAGTATTTT.

In the case of this clonotype: This may be a read error: a much more frequent sequence differs by one nucleotide. V and J are TRBV2 and TRBJ2-3; TRBD2 might be the D (6 bases). Germline V gene lookup returns CDR1 SNHLY and CDR2 FYNNEI. V lost 11 bases and J 0 bases, leaving 18 bases between the germline ends. The CDR3 extends over 15 amino acids. The CDR3 DNA follows: TGTGCCTGCCTCCCGGGGGTAACTAGCACAGATACGCAGTATTTT. Translated: CACLPGVTSTDTQYF.

In this sample, this clonotype turned up many times. This sequence joins TRBV28 and TRBJ1-1; possibly TRBD1 for D (5 bases). The CDR3 is 9 residues long. Germline V lookup: CDR1 MDHEN, CDR2 SYDVKM. V was shortened by 11 bases and J by 11 bases, with 12 bases between the two germline ends. The CDR3 region is CAPRGEAFF. CDR3 DNA sequence: TGTGCCCCCCGGGGGGAGGCTTTCTTT.

This clonotype appeared a few times. The V and J genes are TRBV7-9 and TRBJ1-3; 12 bases align to TRBD1. Germline V gives CDR1 SEHNR, CDR2 FQNEAQ (reference sequence). The CDR3 totals 19 residues. The V gene end was trimmed by 3 bases and the J gene end by 0 bases; junction bases not matched to a gene: 9. In DNA, the CDR3 is TGTGCCAGCAGCTTCCGGGACAGGGGGCTTGCCAGCTCTGGAAACACCATATATTTT. It encodes CASSFRDRGLASSGNTIYF.

The chain employs TRBV11-2 and TRBJ2-1, with 8 bases identical to TRBD1. Trimming at V came to 5 bases and at J to 5 bases, leaving 11 bases not matched to a gene. Germline V gene lookup returns CDR1 SGHAT and CDR2 FQNNGV. CDR3 size: 16 residues. Here the CDR3 DNA reads TGTGCCAGCAGCCAGTTCGGACAGGGATACCACAATGAGCAGTTCTTC. This codes for CASSQFGQGYHNEQFF.

With regard to this clonotype: At one of its ends the junction is not consistent with the germline gene, which may arise from a read error. The J gene is TRBJ2-3, the V gene TRBV7-9; possibly TRBD2 for D (6 bases). Germline assignment: CDR1 SEHNR and CDR2 FQNEAQ (reference sequence). The CDR3 length is 19 residues. CDR3 amino acids: CASVLVAVHKTPSTDTQCF. The CDR3 nucleotides read TGTGCCAGCGTATTAGTAGCGGTGCACAAAACCCCCAGCACAGATACGCAGTGTTTT.

In the case of this clonotype: This could be a read error, since a much larger clone is one nucleotide away. The gene calls are TRBV19 and TRBJ2-7; the match to TRBD1 covers 8 bases. The CDR3 has 15 residues. Germline CDR1 is LNHDA and CDR2 is SQIVND (reference sequence). In DNA, the CDR3 is TGTGCCAGTAGTGTCGGGACAGGCCTCCTGTACGAGCAGCACTTC. Translating gives CASSVGTGLLYEQHF.

This clonotype has only a few counts. The chain is built from TRBV27 and TRBJ2-7; 9 positions match TRBD1. V was pared by 5 bases and J by 4 bases, with 9 bases of the junction left unmatched. Looked up from germline, CDR1 is MNHEY and CDR2 is SMNVEV (reference sequence). This CDR3 spans 15 amino acids. The CDR3 nucleotides are TGTGCCAGCAGTCCATCCGGGACAGGGTTGTACGAGCAGTACTTC. The encoded protein is CASSPSGTGLYEQYF.